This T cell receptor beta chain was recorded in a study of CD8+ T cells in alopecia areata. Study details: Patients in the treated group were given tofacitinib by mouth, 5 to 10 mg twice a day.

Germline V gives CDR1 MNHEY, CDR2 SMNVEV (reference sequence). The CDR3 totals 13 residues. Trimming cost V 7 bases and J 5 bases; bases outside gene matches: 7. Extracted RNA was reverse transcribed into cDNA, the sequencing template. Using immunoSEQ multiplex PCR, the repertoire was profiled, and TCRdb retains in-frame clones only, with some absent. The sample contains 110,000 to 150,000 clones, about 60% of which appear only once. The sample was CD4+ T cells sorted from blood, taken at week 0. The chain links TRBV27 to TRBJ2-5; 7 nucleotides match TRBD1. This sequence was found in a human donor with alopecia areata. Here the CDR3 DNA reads TGTGCCAGCACCACAGGGGCTGGGGAGACCCAGTACTTC. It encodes CASTTGAGETQYF.